The rows below give T cell receptor beta chains drawn from one sample of a study of neoadjuvant anti-PD-1 for oral cavity cancer. The repertoire was sequenced with immunoSEQ multiplex PCR; TCRdb's copy has only in-frame clones and lacks some. Among about 68,000 clones listed, approximately 85% were seen once. Sequencing was performed on PBMCs, taken after nivolumab (anti-PD-1) treatment. These receptor sequences come from a person aged 40-85 years with oral cavity squamous cell carcinoma. Both conserved end residues are part of each CDR3. A D gene is named only where the DNA matches it firmly. Size is stated for part of the rows, as once, few or many counts, or as a class when the clone is expanded.

>few|TRBV5-4|TRBJ1-2|-
TGTGCCAGCAGCTTGGAACGGTACAGCTATGGCTACACCTTC
CASSLERYSYGYTF
>once|TRBV19|TRBJ1-5|-
TGTGCCAGTAGAAGTGGTAATCAGCCCCAGCATTTT
CASRSGNQPQHF
>-|TRBV6-1|TRBJ2-7|-
TGTGCCACCGCGGGACAGAGGGGCGAGCAGTACTTC
CATAGQRGEQYF
>-|TRBV2|TRBJ1-1|-
TGTGCCAGCGCCGGTTTAGGGCCTGAAGCTTTCTTT
CASAGLGPEAFF
>-|TRBV5-5|TRBJ2-3|-
TGTGCCAGCAGCTTATCGAGGGCTAGCACAGATACGCAGTATTTT
CASSLSRASTDTQYF
>-|TRBV9|TRBJ2-5|-
TGTGCCAGCAGCGTAGCTTGGGGGGCACAAGAGACCCAGTACTTC
CASSVAWGAQETQYF
>-|TRBV29-1|TRBJ1-1|-
TGCAGCGTGCGACGAGAGGGTACTGAAGCTTTCTTT
CSVRREGTEAFF
>-|TRBV19|TRBJ2-1|TRBD2
TGTGCCAGTACCCCCCAAGCGGGAGGGCCGTGGGAGCAGTTCTTC
CASTPQAGGPWEQFF
>-|TRBV13|TRBJ2-7|-
TGTGCCAGCAGCTTAGGCGGGGGACGGAATTCCTACGAGCAGTACTTC
CASSLGGGRNSYEQYF
>-|TRBV19|TRBJ1-2|-
TGTGCCAGTAGTATAGATTTGGGGAACGGCTACACCTTC
CASSIDLGNGYTF
>once|TRBV5-8|TRBJ2-7|TRBD1
TGTGCCAGCAGCTTGGGGACAGGGGGCAACGAGCAGTACTTC
CASSLGTGGNEQYF
>-|TRBV2|TRBJ2-1|-
TGTGCCAGCACCTCCGGAACACTCTCCTACAATGAGCAGTTCTTC
CASTSGTLSYNEQFF
>-|TRBV5-1|TRBJ2-5|-
TGCGCCAGCAGCTTGCCGTCCTTAGAGACCCAGTACTTC
CASSLPSLETQYF
>-|TRBV29-1|TRBJ2-3|-
TGCAGCGTTGAGAGAGAGGGAAGGAGCACAGATACGCAGTATTTT
CSVEREGRSTDTQYF
>-|TRBV2|TRBJ2-5|TRBD2
TGTGCCAGCAGACCCAATGGGTTTCTAGCGGGAGGGCAGGAGACCCAGTACTTC
CASRPNGFLAGGQETQYF
>-|TRBV5-6|TRBJ2-7|TRBD2
TGTGCCAGCAGCCGAAATTTCTGGACTAGCGGGCTCACCTACGAGCAGTACTTC
CASSRNFWTSGLTYEQYF
>-|TRBV14|TRBJ1-2|-
TGTGCCAGCAGCCAAGAACGGCTGGCTAACTATGGCTACACCTTC
CASSQERLANYGYTF
>-|TRBV5-4|TRBJ2-1|-
TGTGCCAGCAGCTTGGGACTAGGATGGCAGGGAGGCAATGAGCAGTTCTTC
CASSLGLGWQGGNEQFF
>-|TRBV7-2|TRBJ1-2|-
TGTGCCAGCAGCCCTGGCAGGTTCTATGGCTACACCTTC
CASSPGRFYGYTF
>-|TRBV5-4|TRBJ1-1|-
TGTGCCAGCAGCTTGCGCGACACTGAAGCTTTCTTT
CASSLRDTEAFF
>-|TRBV7-9|TRBJ2-3|-
TGTGCCAGCAGCTCGCGGGGGCCAAACTCAGATACGCAGTATTTT
CASSSRGPNSDTQYF
>-|TRBV7-9|TRBJ1-5|-
TGTGCCAGAATGGGGGATCAGCCCCAGCATTTT
CARMGDQPQHF
>-|TRBV9|TRBJ1-1|-
TGTGCCAGCAGCCCCGGTTACCTGAACACTGAAGCTTTCTTT
CASSPGYLNTEAFF
>-|TRBV13|TRBJ1-1|TRBD1
TGTGCCAGCAGCCCCCAGGGGACAGGCGAAGCTTTCTTT
CASSPQGTGEAFF
>-|TRBV28|TRBJ2-1|-
TGTGCCAGCAGTTCATTAGCGGCAAGCTCCTACAATGAGCAGTTCTTC
CASSSLAASSYNEQFF